This T cell receptor (beta chain) was retrieved from a study of early T cells in non-severe SARS-CoV-2 infection. Looking at the study overall: Bulk RNA from unsorted whole blood was sequenced; chains were unpaired.

There are a few counts of this clonotype. The antigen is not known. Study results and caveats: Database matching using VDJdb favored anti-spike CD8 responses, with private and CD4 specificities left missing.

Individual cDNA molecules received unique molecular identifiers during library preparation. TCRdb recomputed calls from the 5' RACE reads with MiXCR, one row per CDR3 protein. The sample gives 75,000 to 100,000 distinct CDR3 sequences, about 15% of which show up once; about 1.3% is in the top ten. This CDR3 region has 14 residues. Germline V gene lookup returns CDR1 MNHEY and CDR2 SMNVEV (reference sequence). V lost 7 bases and J 0 bases, leaving 7 bases between the germline ends. The rearrangement joins TRBV27 to TRBJ2-6, with no clear D. The sequence came from an adult who was a healthcare worker with PCR-confirmed SARS-CoV-2 infection or an uninfected control (not recorded which). Material for sequencing was whole blood. This CDR3 is CASTPGSGANVLTF. The CDR3 region has the DNA TGTGCCAGCACCCCAGGCTCTGGGGCCAACGTCCTGACTTTC.